This entry lists 20 T cell receptor beta chains sequenced from one sample in a study of blood T cells in healthy people across ages. A second PCR of about 6 to 12 cycles used a sample-barcoded 5' primer and a J-beta primer mix. MiXCR, run by TCRdb on the 5' RACE reads, gives a single entry per CDR3 protein. The repertoire consists of 600,000 or so distinct CDR3 sequences, with roughly 30% occurring once and the leading ten covering around a sixth. Sequenced material: blood. These receptors were taken from a woman of 80 years or more in good health.

The chain recombines TRBV20-1 with TRBJ2-7; tentatively, D is TRBD2 (5 bases). The germline V gene encodes CDR1 DFQATT and CDR2 SNEGSKA (reference sequence). CDR3 length: 14 residues. V lost 2 bases and J 0 bases, leaving 11 bases between the germline ends. The chain's CDR3 is CSARYTSGSYEQYF. CDR3 DNA: TGCAGTGCTAGATACACGAGCGGCTCCTACGAGCAGTACTTC.

This clonotype has a handful of counts. At one end, the junction sequence differs from germline, possibly due to a read error. This chain connects TRBV12-3 or TRBV12-4 to TRBJ2-3, with TRBD1 matching 8 bases. The CDR3 sequence is 15 residues long. This CDR3 reads CASSLQGARADTEYF. The CDR3 bases are TGTGCCAGCAGTTTGCAGGGGGCAAGGGCAGATACGGAGTATTTT.

Notes on this clonotype: The junction and the germline gene differ at one end; a read error may be behind it. The V and J genes are TRBV7-7 and TRBJ2-7; no reliable D call. Germline assignment: CDR1 SSHAT and CDR2 FNYEAQ (reference sequence). The CDR3 runs to 13 residues. The CDR3 sequence is CASSPVGSYEQYF. CDR3 nucleotides: TGTGCTAGCAGCCCTGTAGGGTCCTACGAGCAGTACTTC.

This clonotype appeared many times. The V and J genes are TRBV9 and TRBJ2-7, with 7 bases lining up with TRBD1. The V gene's germline CDR1 is SGDLS and CDR2 YYNGEE. J gave up 5 bases and V 0 bases, and 8 bases lay outside the gene matches. This CDR3 comprises 15 residues. CDR3 DNA: TGTGCCAGCAGCGTAGGAGTGACAGGGTTCCACGAGCAGTACTTC. As protein: CASSVGVTGFHEQYF.

This clonotype came up a few times. This may be a read error, as it is one base from a much larger clone. The genes are TRBV7-2 and TRBJ2-1; 7 bases map to TRBD2. The J call is doubtful: the DNA matches TRBJ2-7 better. In germline, CDR1 is SGHTA, CDR2 FQGNSA. CDR3 length equals 14 residues. The CDR3: CASSMTSSYNEQYF. For the CDR3, the DNA is TGTGCCAGCAGCATGACTAGCTCCTACAATGAGCAGTACTTC.

Regarding this clonotype: A read error is possible here, since a much larger clone lies one base away. The gene calls are TRBV20-1 and TRBJ2-3, with 9 nucleotides matching TRBD1. This CDR3 has 15 residues. Germline V gene data show CDR1 as DFQATT and CDR2 as SNEGSKA (reference sequence). V dropped 0 bases and J dropped 5; count of bases not matched to a gene: 6. CDR3 residues: CSARDGGQGRDTQYF. The CDR3, as DNA: TGCAGTGCTAGAGATGGGGGACAGGGCAGAGATACGCAGTATTTT.

V is TRBV7-9 and J is TRBJ1-1; D is possibly TRBD1 (6 bases). CDR3 length: 16 residues. Per germline, CDR1 SEHNR and CDR2 FQNEAQ (reference sequence). Trimming took 5 bases from V and 1 from J, leaving 17 bases between them. As DNA, the CDR3 is TGTGCCAGCAGCCCTACCGGGGGCCGGCGGAACACTGAAGCTTTCTTT. Amino acid sequence: CASSPTGGRRNTEAFF.

V is TRBV7-3 and J is TRBJ1-1, with 7 bases aligning to TRBD1. From germline, CDR1 is SGHTA and CDR2 FQGTGA. The CDR3 consists of 13 residues. Trimming at V came to 3 bases and at J to 5 bases, leaving 3 bases not matched to a gene. The CDR3 region has the DNA TGTGCCAGCAGCTTCACAGGGGTTACTGAAGCTTTCTTT. Its protein is CASSFTGVTEAFF.

The chain recombines TRBV7-8 with TRBJ2-1; D uncertain. This CDR3 has 12 residues. Germline loops: CDR1 SGHVS, CDR2 FQNEAQ. Trimming took off 2 bases at V and 10 bases at J, with 9 bases between the two ends. The CDR3 DNA reads as TGTGCCAGCAGCTTACCCGATAGGGAGCAGTTCTTC. Protein product: CASSLPDREQFF.

Ten or more counts support this clonotype. V is TRBV11-1 and J is TRBJ2-5; TRBD1 aligns across 10 bases. Germline CDR1 reads SGHAT; CDR2 reads FQDESV (reference sequence). V shed 4 bases, J shed 3 bases, and the junction held 5 bases outside the gene matches. This CDR3 comprises 15 residues. CDR3 DNA sequence: TGTGCCAGCAGCTCCGCTGGGACAGGGGAAGAGACCCAGTACTTC. This encodes CASSSAGTGEETQYF.

This chain links TRBV7-9 with TRBJ2-2; 15 nucleotides align to TRBD2. Germline V gene data show CDR1 as SEHNR and CDR2 as FQNEAQ (reference sequence). The CDR3 is 18 amino acids. After removal of 5 bases from V and 4 bases from J, the junction contained 8 bases not matched to a gene. The CDR3: CASSPGLAGGVLTGELFF. The DNA for the CDR3 is TGTGCCAGCAGCCCCGGACTAGCGGGGGGGGTACTCACCGGGGAGCTGTTTTTT.

For this clonotype: A read error is possible here, since a much larger clone lies one base away. This chain uses TRBV7-2 with TRBJ2-1; D remains unclear. Germline assignment: CDR1 SGHTA and CDR2 FQGNSA. The CDR3 is 15 amino acids. Trimming removed 0 bases at V and 13 bases at J, with 19 bases between. The CDR3 DNA sequence: TGTGCCAGCAGCTTAGCGGGTGGACCTACGGAGACCCAGTTCTTC. Protein sequence: CASSLAGGPTETQFF.

Details on this clonotype: A junction end diverges from the germline sequence, so it may reflect a read error. The rearrangement links TRBV5-1 to TRBJ2-3; D is perhaps TRBD2 (6 bases). CDR3 size: 13 residues. The germline V gene has CDR1 SGHRS and CDR2 YFSETQ. CDR3: CASSSVGGDPQYF. CDR3 bases: TGCGCCAGCAGCTCGGTGGGGGGAGATCCGCAGTATTTT.

This clonotype was picked up a small number of times. The chain joins TRBV9 to TRBJ1-1; the D gene is possibly TRBD1 (5 bases). The germline V and J ends were trimmed by 0 bases and 4 bases, with 10 bases remaining between them. This CDR3 is 14 amino acids long. Germline loops: CDR1 SGDLS, CDR2 YYNGEE. In DNA, the CDR3 is TGTGCCAGCAGCGTAGATCCAGGGCGCACTGAAGCTTTCTTT. This codes for CASSVDPGRTEAFF.

The J gene is TRBJ2-3, the V gene TRBV9, with D perhaps being TRBD1 or TRBD2 (5 bases each). The CDR3 has 17 amino acids. Trimming cost V 3 bases and J 3 bases, with 20 bases left between them. Germline CDR1 and CDR2: SGDLS and YYNGEE. The CDR3 sequence: CASSAHALPGGTDTQYF. CDR3 coding DNA: TGTGCCAGCAGCGCCCACGCATTACCTGGGGGAACAGATACGCAGTATTTT.

As regards this clonotype: This sequence may be a read error, since a much larger clone differs from it by one base. This chain uses TRBV5-6 with TRBJ2-6; no firm D call. The CDR3 consists of 15 residues. V gave up 4 bases and J gave up 4 bases, with 12 bases separating them. Germline-derived CDR1 and CDR2 are SGHDT and YYEEEE. DNA for the CDR3: TGTGCCAGCAGCCCGGACCCTTCCGGGGCCAACGTCCTGACTTTC. It encodes CASSPDPSGANVLTF. The full variable domain, its missing parts supplied by reference TRBV5-6 and TRBJ2-6, is DAGVTQSPTHLIKTRGQQVTLRCSPKSGHDTVSWYQQALGQGPQFIFQYYEEEERQRGNFPDRFSGHQFPNYSSELNVNALLLGDSALYLCASSPDPSGANVLTFGAGSRLTVL.

This clonotype was found a few times. This chain connects TRBV7-2 to TRBJ1-4, with 7 bases identical to TRBD1. With V trimmed by 5 bases and J by 3 bases, 6 bases remained unmatched. Germline V gives CDR1 SGHTA, CDR2 FQGNSA. This CDR3 contains 15 residues. As DNA, the CDR3 is TGTGCCAGCAGCGATGCGACAGGGCCTAATGAAAAACTGTTTTTT. Encoded protein: CASSDATGPNEKLFF.

The CDR3 protein is CASSFSGYAPDTQYF. The DNA for the CDR3 is TGTGCCAGCAGTTTTAGCGGGTATGCCCCAGATACGCAGTATTTT. This chain connects TRBV27 to TRBJ2-3; 7 nucleotides align to TRBD2. This CDR3 spans 15 amino acids. The ends lost 3 bases at V and 4 bases at J; junction bases unmatched: 7. Germline lookup yields CDR1 MNHEY and CDR2 SMNVEV (reference sequence).

This clonotype was detected a few times. The J gene is TRBJ2-5, the V gene TRBV3-1; D is uncertain. The CDR3 is 15 residues long. The V end lost 8 bases, the J end lost 11 bases, and 27 bases lay between the germline ends. The germline V gene has CDR1 LGHDT and CDR2 YNNKEL (reference sequence). As DNA, the CDR3 is TGTGCCAGCCAACGACGGATGACACCTAACAATGAGCAGTACTTC. Translated, it gives CASQRRMTPNNEQYF.

In its sample, this clonotype was seen a few times. The chain links TRBV10-3 to TRBJ1-1, with D possibly TRBD1 on 6 matching bases. V was cut by 0 bases and J by 7 bases, with 9 bases left in between. CDR1 is ENHRY, CDR2 SYGVKD, per germline. The CDR3 has 13 amino acids. The DNA for the CDR3 is TGTGCCATCAGTGAGTCTCGGACAGTTGAAGCTTTCTTT. As protein: CAISESRTVEAFF.